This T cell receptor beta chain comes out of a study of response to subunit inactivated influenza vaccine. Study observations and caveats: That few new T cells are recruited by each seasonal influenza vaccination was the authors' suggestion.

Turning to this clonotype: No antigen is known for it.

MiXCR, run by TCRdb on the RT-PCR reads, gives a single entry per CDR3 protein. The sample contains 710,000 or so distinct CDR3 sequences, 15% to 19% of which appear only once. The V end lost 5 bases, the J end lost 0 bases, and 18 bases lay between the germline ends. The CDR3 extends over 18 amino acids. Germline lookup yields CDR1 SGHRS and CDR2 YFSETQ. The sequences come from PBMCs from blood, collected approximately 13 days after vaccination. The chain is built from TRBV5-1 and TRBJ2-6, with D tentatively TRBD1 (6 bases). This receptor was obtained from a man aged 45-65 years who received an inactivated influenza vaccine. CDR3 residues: CASSYQTTGYSGANVLTF. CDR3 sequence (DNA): TGCGCCAGCAGTTATCAGACAACAGGGTACTCTGGGGCCAACGTCCTGACTTTC.